This TCR beta chain originates from a study of long-term antiretroviral therapy in people with HIV. Trimming at V came to 6 bases and at J to 8 bases, leaving 7 bases not matched to a gene. In germline, CDR1 is MNHNS, CDR2 SASEGT. The CDR3 totals 14 residues. Note on this clone: The antigen remains undetermined.

General observations from the study: ART preceded a rise in diversity that nonetheless stayed lower than in transplant donor controls. Unavailable data included ART adherence, viral resistance and therapy changes (switches in treatment).

PBMC samples from each donor numbered at least one pre-ART and at least two post-ART. Specimens carried about 0.85-11 million cryopreserved PBMC before DNA extraction. An immunoSEQ assay, version v3.0, was performed at survey level. Clones were sequenced by immunoSEQ multiplex PCR, and TCRdb holds only the in-frame ones, with some missing. The sample shows 20,000 to 25,000 clones, roughly 85% of them seen only once. The sequences come from unsorted PBMCs, collected 1.2 years after starting antiretroviral therapy. The origin of this receptor is a woman in her thirties or forties with HIV. V gene TRBV6-1 combines with J gene TRBJ2-1; 10 bases match TRBD2. CDR3 coding DNA: TGTGCCAGCAGAATGGGACTAGCGCAAGATGAGCAGTTCTTC. This encodes CASRMGLAQDEQFF.